This T cell receptor beta chain was captured in a study of T cell responses to AZD1222 COVID-19 vaccine. Whole-study results and caveats: Spike-specific TCR repertoires showed rising breadth and depth after two AZD1222 doses. Donors skewed white British and female; clonal diversity was possibly underestimated. Baseline serostatus was positive in only five to seven AZD1222 recipients.

This clone was detected ten times or more. What it recognizes is unknown. TCRdb's copy holds only in-frame clones and misses some; the assay was immunoSEQ multiplex PCR. The table has around 150,000 clones, roughly 88% seen once. The CDR3 has 23 amino acids. It was second doses at about 4 or about 12 weeks that were pooled. Sequenced here: peripheral blood, sampled 28 days after the second AZD1222 dose. V gene TRBV12-2 combines with J gene TRBJ2-5; TRBD2 is the table's D call, not checked against the DNA. TRBV12-2 is a pseudogene segment. The sequence derives from an adult who received the AZD1222 COVID-19 vaccine. CDR3 in DNA: TGTGCAAGTCGCTTAGTTGCCGGGAGGGCCCCGAGCGCCGCTGTTGTGGTCCAAGAGACCCAGTACTTC. This encodes CASRLVAGRAPSAAVVVQETQYF.